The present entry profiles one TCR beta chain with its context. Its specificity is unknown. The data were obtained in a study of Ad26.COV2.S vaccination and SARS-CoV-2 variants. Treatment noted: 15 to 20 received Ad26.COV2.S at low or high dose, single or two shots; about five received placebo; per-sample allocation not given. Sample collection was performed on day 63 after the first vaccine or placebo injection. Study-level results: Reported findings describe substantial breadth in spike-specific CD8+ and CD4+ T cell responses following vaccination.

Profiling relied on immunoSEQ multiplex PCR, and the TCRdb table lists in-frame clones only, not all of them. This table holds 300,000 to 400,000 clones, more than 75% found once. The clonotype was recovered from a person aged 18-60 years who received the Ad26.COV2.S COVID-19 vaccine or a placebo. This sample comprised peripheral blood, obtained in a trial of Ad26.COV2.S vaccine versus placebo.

The CDR3, as DNA: TGCGCCAGCAGTCGTTTGGGGGGGACTGAAGCTTTCTTT. Translating it yields CASSRLGGTEAFF. V is TRBV23-1 and J is TRBJ1-1; the D gene is possibly TRBD1 (5 bases). Being an ORF, TRBV23-1 has a function that is uncertain. V lost 4 bases and J 5 bases, leaving 11 bases between the germline ends. The CDR3 consists of 13 residues.